Listed here is a single T cell receptor beta chain. The antigen is unknown. 0.5 to 1 ug RNA was reverse transcribed with random hexamers. A multiplex approach, immunoSEQ multiplex PCR, amplified TCR beta CDR3 across 54 Vbeta and 13 Jbeta. TCRdb processed the immunoSEQ multiplex PCR reads anew with MiXCR; each CDR3 protein has one entry. This sample has 50,000 to 55,000 distinct CDR3 sequences, with just under 95% found just once. The source of the sample is a study of CD8 T cells in Susac syndrome. Study observations and caveats: Clonal expansion of CD8+ cells in Susac peaked in TEMRA cells (and in active patients).

Germline V lookup: CDR1 SGHDN, CDR2 FVKESK. The junction had 8 bases not matched to a gene; V was cut back by 4 bases and J by 0 bases. The CDR3 runs 17 residues. This TCR derives from a human donor with Susac syndrome. The sequencing input was CD8+ T cells from PBMCs. This chain uses TRBV14 with TRBJ2-3; 9 positions match TRBD2. CDR3 nucleotides: TGTGCCAGCAGCCTGTTCATAGCGGGGGAAAGCACAGATACGCAGTATTTT. This codes for CASSLFIAGESTDTQYF.